Listed below are T cell receptor beta chains from one sample, sequenced in a study of response to subunit inactivated influenza vaccine. TCRdb recomputed calls from the RT-PCR reads with MiXCR, one row per CDR3 protein. Of under 550,000 distinct CDR3 sequences listed, 7.6% were seen once; the top ten hold 10% to 15%. Material: PBMCs from blood, obtained 23 months after vaccination. All receptors come from a man aged 50 to 69 who received an inactivated influenza vaccine. The CDR3 runs from the conserved cysteine through the conserved F or W. The D gene is left open where the match is weak. Size is stated for part of the rows, as once, few or many counts, or as a class when the clone is expanded.

j_call: TRBJ2-7
v_call: TRBV2
clone_size: -
d_call: -
cdr3_aa: CASNQEAGSYEQYF
cdr3_nt: TGTGCCAGCAACCAAGAGGCCGGATCCTACGAGCAGTACTTC

j_call: TRBJ2-5
v_call: TRBV25-1
clone_size: -
d_call: TRBD1
cdr3_aa: CASSELGGQNRETQYF
cdr3_nt: TGTGCCAGCAGTGAATTAGGGGGACAGAACCGAGAGACCCAGTACTTC

j_call: TRBJ1-2
v_call: TRBV20-1
clone_size: many
d_call: -
cdr3_aa: CSARDISTGNYGYTF
cdr3_nt: TGCAGTGCTAGAGATATTTCCACGGGTAACTATGGCTACACCTTC

j_call: TRBJ2-3
v_call: TRBV24-1
clone_size: few
d_call: TRBD2
cdr3_aa: CATSDLGTTQQYF
cdr3_nt: TGTGCCACCAGTGATTTGGGGACTACCCAGCAGTATTTT

j_call: TRBJ1-5
v_call: TRBV28
clone_size: -
d_call: TRBD1
cdr3_aa: CASSWETGVVQPQHF
cdr3_nt: TGTGCCAGCAGTTGGGAGACAGGGGTTGTTCAGCCCCAGCATTTT

j_call: TRBJ2-5
v_call: TRBV20-1
clone_size: many
d_call: -
cdr3_aa: CSARGTTQETQYF
cdr3_nt: TGCAGTGCTAGGGGGACCACGCAAGAGACCCAGTACTTC

j_call: TRBJ1-1
v_call: TRBV7-8
clone_size: -
d_call: -
cdr3_aa: CASRLTVANTEAFF
cdr3_nt: TGTGCCAGCAGATTAACCGTGGCGAACACTGAAGCTTTCTTT

j_call: TRBJ2-3
v_call: TRBV30
clone_size: many
d_call: -
cdr3_aa: CAWTEETDNTQYF
cdr3_nt: TGTGCCTGGACCGAGGAAACAGATAATACGCAGTATTTT

j_call: TRBJ2-1
v_call: TRBV5-1
clone_size: few
d_call: -
cdr3_aa: CASNAGTATYNEQFF
cdr3_nt: TGCGCCAGCAACGCCGGGACGGCGACCTACAATGAGCAGTTCTTC

j_call: TRBJ2-1
v_call: TRBV7-6
clone_size: -
d_call: TRBD1
cdr3_aa: CASSLVGGQSSYNEQFF
cdr3_nt: TGTGCCAGCAGCTTAGTAGGGGGACAGAGCTCCTACAATGAGCAGTTCTTC

j_call: TRBJ2-1
v_call: TRBV20-1
clone_size: many
d_call: -
cdr3_aa: CSARGVGDLAGLNEQFF
cdr3_nt: TGCAGTGCTAGGGGCGTGGGAGATTTAGCAGGCCTCAATGAGCAGTTCTTC

j_call: TRBJ2-2
v_call: TRBV6-2/TRBV6-3
clone_size: many
d_call: -
cdr3_aa: CASSHRQAAGTGELFF
cdr3_nt: TGTGCCAGCAGTCATAGACAGGCCGCCGGAACCGGGGAGCTGTTTTTT

j_call: TRBJ1-4
v_call: TRBV3-1
clone_size: many
d_call: -
cdr3_aa: CASSRRGSNEKLFF
cdr3_nt: TGTGCCAGCAGCCGTCGGGGCTCTAATGAAAAACTGTTTTTT

j_call: TRBJ2-1
v_call: TRBV7-2
clone_size: -
d_call: TRBD2
cdr3_aa: CASSWRLAGGNMNEQFF
cdr3_nt: TGTGCCAGCAGCTGGAGACTAGCGGGAGGTAATATGAATGAGCAGTTCTTC

j_call: TRBJ2-1
v_call: TRBV5-1
clone_size: many
d_call: -
cdr3_aa: CASSSQPGTMEQFF
cdr3_nt: TGCGCCAGCAGCTCTCAACCCGGGACAATGGAGCAGTTCTTC

j_call: TRBJ2-3
v_call: TRBV5-1
clone_size: -
d_call: -
cdr3_aa: CASSLVASPDTQYF
cdr3_nt: TGCGCCAGCAGCTTGGTGGCTAGCCCGGATACGCAGTATTTT

j_call: TRBJ2-5
v_call: TRBV7-2
clone_size: -
d_call: TRBD2
cdr3_aa: CASSIPGLRETQYF
cdr3_nt: TGTGCCAGCAGCATCCCGGGACTAAGAGAGACCCAGTACTTC

j_call: TRBJ1-1
v_call: TRBV11-2
clone_size: few
d_call: -
cdr3_aa: CASGHLNTEAFF
cdr3_nt: TGTGCCAGCGGTCACTTGAACACTGAAGCTTTCTTT

j_call: TRBJ1-6
v_call: TRBV11-2
clone_size: -
d_call: -
cdr3_aa: CASSLDYGRSPLHF
cdr3_nt: TGTGCCAGCAGCTTAGATTATGGTCGGTCACCCCTCCACTTT

j_call: TRBJ2-1
v_call: TRBV20-1
clone_size: few
d_call: -
cdr3_aa: CSARLPGVPYNEQFF
cdr3_nt: TGCAGTGCTAGGTTACCGGGAGTTCCATACAATGAGCAGTTCTTC

j_call: TRBJ1-5
v_call: TRBV7-9
clone_size: -
d_call: TRBD1
cdr3_aa: CASSAGQGLGWPQHF
cdr3_nt: TGTGCCAGCAGCGCGGGACAGGGGTTGGGGTGGCCCCAGCATTTT

j_call: TRBJ2-1
v_call: TRBV6-2/TRBV6-3
clone_size: many
d_call: TRBD2
cdr3_aa: CASSYSGTSGRIKHEQFF
cdr3_nt: TGTGCCAGCAGTTACTCTGGGACTAGCGGGAGAATAAAGCATGAGCAGTTCTTC

j_call: TRBJ2-3
v_call: TRBV20-1
clone_size: many
d_call: TRBD2
cdr3_aa: CSANSGTSSDTQYF
cdr3_nt: TGCAGTGCCAATTCCGGGACTAGCAGTGATACGCAGTATTTT

j_call: TRBJ2-2
v_call: TRBV12-3/TRBV12-4
clone_size: -
d_call: TRBD2
cdr3_aa: CASSGTRNTGELFF
cdr3_nt: TGTGCCAGCAGCGGGACTAGAAACACCGGGGAGCTGTTTTTT

j_call: TRBJ2-1
v_call: TRBV7-9
clone_size: few
d_call: -
cdr3_aa: CASLGVHYNEQFF
cdr3_nt: TGTGCCAGCTTGGGAGTACACTACAATGAGCAGTTCTTC

j_call: TRBJ2-1
v_call: TRBV5-4
clone_size: few
d_call: TRBD2
cdr3_aa: CASSPRTSGTSYNEQFF
cdr3_nt: TGTGCCAGCAGCCCTAGGACTAGCGGGACTTCCTACAATGAGCAGTTCTTC

j_call: TRBJ1-3
v_call: TRBV27
clone_size: many
d_call: -
cdr3_aa: CASTFFRGVNTIYF
cdr3_nt: TGTGCCAGCACTTTCTTCAGGGGTGTAAACACCATATATTTT

j_call: TRBJ2-1
v_call: TRBV7-9
clone_size: once
d_call: -
cdr3_aa: CASSLIQGGTYNEQFF
cdr3_nt: TGTGCCAGCAGCCTAATACAGGGCGGCACCTACAATGAGCAGTTCTTC

j_call: TRBJ2-7
v_call: TRBV7-2
clone_size: -
d_call: TRBD1
cdr3_aa: CASRRDRGTYEQYF
cdr3_nt: TGTGCCAGCCGTCGGGACAGGGGAACCTACGAGCAGTACTTC

j_call: TRBJ2-7
v_call: TRBV5-5
clone_size: -
d_call: -
cdr3_aa: CASSLEDIYEQYF
cdr3_nt: TGTGCCAGCAGCTTGGAGGACATCTACGAGCAGTACTTC

j_call: TRBJ2-7
v_call: TRBV20-1
clone_size: few
d_call: TRBD1
cdr3_aa: CSARDLQGASSYEQYF
cdr3_nt: TGCAGTGCTAGGGACCTTCAGGGGGCTTCCTCCTACGAGCAGTACTTC

j_call: TRBJ2-2
v_call: TRBV12-3/TRBV12-4
clone_size: many
d_call: -
cdr3_aa: CASSFYRATGELFF
cdr3_nt: TGTGCCAGCAGTTTCTACAGGGCCACCGGGGAGCTGTTTTTT

j_call: TRBJ1-2
v_call: TRBV5-6
clone_size: -
d_call: TRBD1
cdr3_aa: CASSTPTGGGYYGYTF
cdr3_nt: TGTGCCAGCAGCACACCGACAGGGGGTGGATACTATGGCTACACCTTC

j_call: TRBJ1-5
v_call: TRBV20-1
clone_size: -
d_call: TRBD1
cdr3_aa: CSATRQGPSNQPQHF
cdr3_nt: TGCAGTGCTACTAGACAGGGACCAAGCAATCAGCCCCAGCATTTT

j_call: TRBJ1-1
v_call: TRBV20-1
clone_size: few
d_call: -
cdr3_aa: CSAPMGAANTEAFF
cdr3_nt: TGCAGTGCTCCGATGGGGGCGGCGAACACTGAAGCTTTCTTT

j_call: TRBJ2-5
v_call: TRBV25-1
clone_size: few
d_call: -
cdr3_aa: CASLTTGVWETQYF
cdr3_nt: TGTGCCAGCCTCACCACAGGCGTCTGGGAGACCCAGTACTTC

j_call: TRBJ2-7
v_call: TRBV6-5
clone_size: many
d_call: -
cdr3_aa: CASSFSVGDYEQYF
cdr3_nt: TGTGCCAGCAGTTTCTCGGTGGGTGACTACGAGCAGTACTTC

j_call: TRBJ2-3
v_call: TRBV24-1
clone_size: many
d_call: TRBD2
cdr3_aa: CATSDFPSRLAGAKDTQYF
cdr3_nt: TGTGCCACCAGTGATTTCCCTTCTCGACTAGCGGGAGCTAAAGATACGCAGTATTTT

j_call: TRBJ2-3
v_call: TRBV7-2
clone_size: few
d_call: -
cdr3_aa: CASSPQGGLGDTQYF
cdr3_nt: TGTGCCAGCAGCCCCCAGGGGGGCTTGGGGGATACGCAGTATTTT

j_call: TRBJ2-3
v_call: TRBV5-1
clone_size: -
d_call: TRBD2
cdr3_aa: CASSEAGGSQDTQYF
cdr3_nt: TGCGCCAGCAGCGAAGCGGGAGGGAGTCAGGATACGCAGTATTTT

j_call: TRBJ2-7
v_call: TRBV20-1
clone_size: -
d_call: -
cdr3_aa: CSARPTTVFGQYF
cdr3_nt: TGCAGTGCTAGACCTACTACAGTGTTCGGGCAGTACTTC

j_call: TRBJ1-5
v_call: TRBV20-1
clone_size: -
d_call: -
cdr3_aa: CSARGTGQPQHF
cdr3_nt: TGCAGTGCTAGGGGAACTGGGCAGCCCCAGCATTTT

j_call: TRBJ2-7
v_call: TRBV10-3
clone_size: -
d_call: -
cdr3_aa: CAISERYEQYF
cdr3_nt: TGTGCCATCAGTGAGCGGTACGAGCAGTACTTC

j_call: TRBJ2-5
v_call: TRBV7-9
clone_size: few
d_call: TRBD2
cdr3_aa: CASSLDFPGLAGALYF
cdr3_nt: TGTGCCAGCAGCTTAGATTTTCCGGGACTAGCGGGGGCGTTGTACTTC

j_call: TRBJ2-7
v_call: TRBV12-3/TRBV12-4
clone_size: many
d_call: -
cdr3_aa: CASSFRLSSYEQYF
cdr3_nt: TGTGCCAGCAGTTTCAGACTGAGCTCCTACGAGCAGTACTTC

j_call: TRBJ2-1
v_call: TRBV25-1
clone_size: -
d_call: -
cdr3_aa: CASSDIGSSRSYNEQFF
cdr3_nt: TGTGCCAGCAGTGATATAGGGTCTAGCCGATCTTACAATGAGCAGTTCTTC

j_call: TRBJ2-7
v_call: TRBV12-3/TRBV12-4
clone_size: -
d_call: TRBD1
cdr3_aa: CASSLVQDRVYF
cdr3_nt: TGTGCCAGCAGTTTAGTCCAGGACAGGGTGTACTTC

j_call: TRBJ1-4
v_call: TRBV6-5
clone_size: -
d_call: TRBD1
cdr3_aa: CASSYSAGGNEKLFF
cdr3_nt: TGTGCCAGCAGTTACTCGGCAGGGGGGAATGAAAAACTGTTTTTT

j_call: TRBJ2-2
v_call: TRBV18
clone_size: -
d_call: -
cdr3_aa: CASSPRSDTGELFF
cdr3_nt: TGTGCCAGCTCCCCGAGATCGGACACCGGGGAGCTGTTTTTT

j_call: TRBJ2-3
v_call: TRBV4-3
clone_size: few
d_call: TRBD2
cdr3_aa: CASSQGVAGATDTQYF
cdr3_nt: TGCGCCAGCAGCCAAGGAGTAGCGGGGGCCACAGATACGCAGTATTTT

j_call: TRBJ2-7
v_call: TRBV7-2
clone_size: -
d_call: TRBD2
cdr3_aa: CASSPGLPSEQYF
cdr3_nt: TGTGCCAGCAGCCCGGGACTACCTAGCGAGCAGTACTTC

j_call: TRBJ1-1
v_call: TRBV20-1
clone_size: few
d_call: -
cdr3_aa: CSARDMGYTEAFF
cdr3_nt: TGCAGTGCTAGAGATATGGGATACACTGAAGCTTTCTTT

j_call: TRBJ2-3
v_call: TRBV7-2
clone_size: -
d_call: -
cdr3_aa: CASSLGWAGTDTQYF
cdr3_nt: TGTGCCAGCAGCTTAGGCTGGGCTGGCACAGATACGCAGTATTTT

j_call: TRBJ2-3
v_call: TRBV5-1
clone_size: many
d_call: -
cdr3_aa: CASSLQTGTDTQYF
cdr3_nt: TGCGCCAGCAGCTTGCAGACAGGCACAGATACGCAGTATTTT

j_call: TRBJ2-1
v_call: TRBV11-2
clone_size: few
d_call: -
cdr3_aa: CASSLGPSPLNEQFF
cdr3_nt: TGTGCCAGCAGCTTGGGACCGAGCCCGTTGAATGAGCAGTTCTTC

j_call: TRBJ1-4
v_call: TRBV7-2
clone_size: -
d_call: TRBD1
cdr3_aa: CASTVGRGGEKLFF
cdr3_nt: TGTGCCAGCACCGTGGGCAGGGGGGGCGAAAAACTGTTTTTT

j_call: TRBJ2-1
v_call: TRBV9
clone_size: few
d_call: TRBD2
cdr3_aa: CASSLRLAGGPTDEQFF
cdr3_nt: TGTGCCAGCAGCCTCCGACTAGCGGGAGGGCCGACCGATGAGCAGTTCTTC

j_call: TRBJ2-2
v_call: TRBV27
clone_size: -
d_call: -
cdr3_aa: CASSLSTGGTGELFF
cdr3_nt: TGTGCCAGCAGTTTATCGACCGGGGGCACCGGGGAGCTGTTTTTT